The rows below give T cell receptor beta chains drawn from one sample of a study of neurological immune-mediated disorders. MiXCR, applied by TCRdb to the 5' RACE reads, yields one record per CDR3 protein. Here the sample spans some 43,000 distinct CDR3 sequences, roughly 2.5% being singletons. Source material: PBMCs. Receptors were obtained from a man aged 25-45 years with multiple sclerosis. CDR3s include the opening cysteine and the closing phenylalanine or tryptophan. D genes are given only for firm matches. The listing skips clone size in some rows; elsewhere it reads once, few, many or a size class.

v_gene	j_gene	d_gene	abundance	CDR3aa	CDR3nt
TRBV6-5	TRBJ1-5	.	.	CTSSPDQWPNQPQHF	TGTACCAGCAGCCCCGATCAGTGGCCCAATCAGCCCCAGCATTTT
TRBV4-3	TRBJ1-2	.	many	CASSQDSSGDYGYTF	TGCGCCAGCAGCCAAGATTCGTCGGGGGACTATGGCTACACCTTC
TRBV20-1	TRBJ2-3	.	many	CSASVGDTQYF	TGCAGTGCCAGCGTAGGGGATACGCAGTATTTT
TRBV10-1	TRBJ2-5	TRBD2	many	CASSESGLAAWGTQYF	TGCGCCAGCAGTGAGTCGGGACTAGCAGCGTGGGGGACCCAGTACTTC
TRBV28	TRBJ2-1	.	many	CASSLFYNEQFF	TGTGCCAGCAGTTTATTCTACAATGAGCAGTTCTTC
TRBV7-3	TRBJ2-7	.	many	CASSPTSMIAGSYEQYF	TGTGCCAGCAGCCCGACTAGTATGATCGCCGGCTCCTACGAGCAGTACTTC
TRBV25-1	TRBJ1-6	.	many	CASSVSGHGNNSPLHF	TGTGCCAGCAGTGTATCGGGACACGGGAATAATTCACCCCTCCACTTT
TRBV20-1	TRBJ1-4	.	many	CSATATNEKLFF	TGCAGCGCGACAGCAACTAATGAAAAACTGTTTTTT
TRBV6-6	TRBJ2-1	.	few	CASSVPSDTRSYNEQFF	TGTGCCAGCAGTGTGCCTTCGGACACCCGGTCCTACAATGAGCAGTTCTTC
TRBV20-1	TRBJ1-2	TRBD1	many	CSARTGGDGYTF	TGCAGTGCTCGAACAGGGGGCGATGGCTACACCTTC
TRBV20-1	TRBJ2-2	.	many	CSARAPRSGRAGELFF	TGCAGTGCTAGGGCCCCGCGGAGCGGCCGCGCCGGGGAGCTGTTTTTT
TRBV11-2	TRBJ2-1	TRBD2	many	CASSLTGGRYYNEQFF	TGTGCCAGCAGCTTAACCGGCGGGAGGTACTACAATGAGCAGTTCTTC
TRBV7-7	TRBJ2-7	.	many	CASSPGTSSYEQYF	TGTGCCAGCAGCCCCGGGACTTCTTCCTACGAGCAGTACTTC
TRBV6-1	TRBJ1-1	.	many	CASSESPEENTEAFF	TGTGCCAGCAGTGAGAGTCCCGAGGAGAACACTGAAGCTTTCTTT
TRBV9	TRBJ2-1	.	many	CASSQGSAGQDNEQFF	TGTGCCAGCAGCCAAGGGAGCGCGGGCCAAGACAATGAGCAGTTCTTC
TRBV7-2	TRBJ2-1	TRBD2	many	CASSLAGGPGNEQFF	TGTGCCAGCAGCTTAGCGGGAGGGCCCGGCAATGAGCAGTTCTTC
TRBV20-1	TRBJ1-6	.	many	CSARGGANNSPLHF	TGCAGTGCTAGAGGGGGGGCCAATAATTCACCCCTCCACTTT
TRBV7-9	TRBJ2-1	TRBD1	many	CASSFPGQSSGEQFF	TGTGCCAGCAGCTTCCCGGGACAGAGTTCCGGTGAGCAGTTCTTC
TRBV28	TRBJ2-4	TRBD1	many	CASSDLRGQVVIAKNIQYF	TGTGCCAGCAGCGACCTTCGGGGACAGGTGGTAATAGCCAAAAACATTCAGTACTTC
TRBV5-6	TRBJ2-1	TRBD1	many	CASSLPGGSGLDEQFF	TGTGCCAGCAGCTTGCCAGGGGGCTCTGGTCTAGATGAGCAGTTCTTC
TRBV2	TRBJ1-1	.	many	CASLLRDGNTEAFF	TGTGCCAGCCTACTCCGGGACGGTAACACTGAAGCTTTCTTT
TRBV5-5	TRBJ2-3	TRBD2	many	CASLGLLVTDTQYF	TGTGCCAGTCTGGGACTACTCGTCACAGATACGCAGTATTTT
TRBV11-2	TRBJ2-1	.	many	CASSPSSGASYNEQFF	TGTGCCAGCAGCCCGTCTTCAGGGGCTTCCTACAATGAGCAGTTCTTC
TRBV7-9	TRBJ1-2	.	many	CASSGSDYTF	TGTGCCAGCAGCGGGTCGGACTACACCTTC
TRBV15	TRBJ2-1	.	many	CATSIGEPGTRSHEQFF	TGTGCCACCAGCATCGGGGAACCAGGCACTCGTTCCCATGAGCAGTTCTTC
TRBV11-2	TRBJ2-7	.	many	CASSSNYEQYF	TGTGCCAGCAGCTCAAACTACGAGCAGTACTTC
TRBV29-1	TRBJ1-1	.	many	CSAPGGRVNTEAFF	TGCAGCGCCCCGGGGGGGAGGGTGAACACTGAAGCTTTCTTT
TRBV25-1	TRBJ1-1	.	many	CASSEGIRTEAFF	TGTGCCAGCAGTGAAGGCATCCGCACTGAAGCTTTCTTT
TRBV20-1	TRBJ2-5	.	many	CSARAVRETQYF	TGCAGTGCTAGGGCAGTCAGGGAGACCCAGTACTTC
TRBV7-3	TRBJ2-3	TRBD2	many	CASSLNGRIGDTQYF	TGTGCCAGCAGCTTAAACGGGAGGATTGGAGATACGCAGTATTTT
TRBV5-1	TRBJ1-1	.	many	CASREGSGTEAFF	TGCGCCAGCAGAGAAGGGTCTGGCACTGAAGCTTTCTTT
TRBV7-6	TRBJ2-3	.	.	CASSLAAWEVDTQYF	TGTGCCAGCAGCTTAGCCGCTTGGGAGGTAGATACGCAGTATTTT
TRBV25-1	TRBJ1-4	.	.	CASTMGHQIQEKLFF	TGTGCCAGCACGATGGGACACCAAATACAAGAAAAACTGTTTTTT
TRBV19	TRBJ1-5	.	many	CASTDGRESQPQHF	TGTGCCAGTACCGATGGCAGGGAAAGTCAGCCCCAGCATTTT
TRBV13	TRBJ2-5	.	few	CASSLSLVGETQYF	TGTGCCAGCAGCTTATCGCTAGTAGGAGAGACCCAGTACTTC
TRBV20-1	TRBJ2-1	TRBD2	few	CSARPGLAVYNEQFF	TGCAGTGCTAGGCCGGGACTAGCGGTTTACAATGAGCAGTTCTTC
TRBV7-8	TRBJ2-3	.	many	CASSLAEVSDTQYF	TGTGCCAGCAGCTTAGCGGAGGTGTCAGATACGCAGTATTTT
TRBV7-7	TRBJ1-1	TRBD1	many	CASSPRGLAEAFF	TGTGCCAGCAGCCCGAGGGGGCTAGCTGAAGCTTTCTTT
TRBV20-1	TRBJ1-6	.	.	CSAPAPGDSTLNF	TGCAGTGCCCCCGCCCCAGGGGATTCAACCCTCAACTTT
TRBV20-1	TRBJ2-1	.	many	CSARVGSGEVNEQFF	TGCAGTGCTAGAGTCGGAAGCGGAGAGGTTAATGAGCAGTTCTTC
TRBV9	TRBJ2-2	.	many	CASSVQVNTGELFF	TGTGCCAGCAGCGTCCAGGTGAACACCGGGGAGCTGTTTTTT
TRBV7-6	TRBJ1-1	.	many	CASSLAEGTEAFF	TGTGCCAGCAGCTTAGCAGAGGGAACTGAAGCTTTCTTT
TRBV5-1	TRBJ2-7	.	many	CASSLKQGGQYEQYF	TGCGCCAGCAGCCTGAAACAGGGAGGTCAGTACGAGCAGTACTTC
TRBV7-8	TRBJ2-5	TRBD2	many	CASSLVLAGDIRRETQYF	TGTGCCAGCAGCTTAGTATTAGCGGGAGACATCAGGAGAGAGACCCAGTACTTC
TRBV20-1	TRBJ2-3	TRBD1	many	CSAPPGTGPPDTQYF	TGCAGTGCTCCGCCCGGGACAGGGCCCCCAGATACGCAGTATTTT
TRBV28	TRBJ1-2	.	.	CASSLKSLNYGYTF	TGTGCCAGCAGTTTAAAGAGTCTTAACTATGGCTACACCTTC
TRBV20-1	TRBJ1-6	.	many	CSARDLGAFSSYNSPLHF	TGCAGTGCTAGAGATCTGGGAGCCTTCAGCTCCTATAATTCACCCCTCCACTTT
TRBV6-4	TRBJ2-7	.	many	CASSPADGSYEQYF	TGTGCCAGCAGCCCCGCGGATGGATCCTACGAGCAGTACTTC
TRBV20-1	TRBJ2-5	.	many	CSAANAGTPQETQYF	TGCAGTGCAGCAAATGCCGGGACCCCACAAGAGACCCAGTACTTC
TRBV20-1	TRBJ2-1	TRBD2	many	CSARGLAGGTGNEQFF	TGCAGTGCTAGAGGACTAGCGGGAGGGACGGGAAATGAGCAGTTCTTC
TRBV20-1	TRBJ1-2	.	many	CSARDLPEPNGYTF	TGCAGTGCTAGAGATTTACCGGAACCTAATGGCTACACCTTC
TRBV11-2	TRBJ2-1	TRBD2	many	CASSYHGTSDNEQFF	TGTGCCAGCAGTTACCACGGGACTAGCGACAATGAGCAGTTCTTC
TRBV20-1	TRBJ1-5	TRBD1	many	CSAHQGVNQPQHF	TGCAGTGCACACCAGGGGGTGAATCAGCCCCAGCATTTT
TRBV5-5	TRBJ1-5	.	many	CASSLRVARNSNQPQHF	TGTGCCAGCAGCTTAAGAGTTGCGAGGAATAGCAATCAGCCCCAGCATTTT
TRBV20-1	TRBJ2-2	TRBD2	many	CSATRLGSGGGLNTGELFF	TGCAGTGCTACGCGGCTGGGGAGTGGCGGGGGGCTAAACACCGGGGAGCTGTTTTTT
TRBV20-1	TRBJ1-6	TRBD1	many	CSATGPGDNSPLHF	TGCAGTGCGACAGGGCCCGGGGATAATTCACCCCTCCACTTT
TRBV14	TRBJ2-5	TRBD1	many	CASSPRQGARETQYF	TGTGCCAGCAGCCCAAGACAGGGGGCGCGGGAGACCCAGTACTTC